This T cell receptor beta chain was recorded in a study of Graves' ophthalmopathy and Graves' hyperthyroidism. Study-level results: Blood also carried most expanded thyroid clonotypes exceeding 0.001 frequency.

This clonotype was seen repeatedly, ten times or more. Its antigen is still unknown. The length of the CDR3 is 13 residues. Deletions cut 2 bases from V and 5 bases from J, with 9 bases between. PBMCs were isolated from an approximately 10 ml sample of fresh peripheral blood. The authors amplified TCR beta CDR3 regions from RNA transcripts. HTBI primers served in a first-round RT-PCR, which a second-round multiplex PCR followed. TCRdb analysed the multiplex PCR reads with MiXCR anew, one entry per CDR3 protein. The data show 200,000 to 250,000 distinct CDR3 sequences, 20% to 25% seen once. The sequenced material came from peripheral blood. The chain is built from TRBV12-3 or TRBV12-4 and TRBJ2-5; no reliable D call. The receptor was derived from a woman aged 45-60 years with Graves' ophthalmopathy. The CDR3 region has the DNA TGTGCCAGCAGTTTATTTCTGCGGGAGACCCAGTACTTC. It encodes CASSLFLRETQYF.